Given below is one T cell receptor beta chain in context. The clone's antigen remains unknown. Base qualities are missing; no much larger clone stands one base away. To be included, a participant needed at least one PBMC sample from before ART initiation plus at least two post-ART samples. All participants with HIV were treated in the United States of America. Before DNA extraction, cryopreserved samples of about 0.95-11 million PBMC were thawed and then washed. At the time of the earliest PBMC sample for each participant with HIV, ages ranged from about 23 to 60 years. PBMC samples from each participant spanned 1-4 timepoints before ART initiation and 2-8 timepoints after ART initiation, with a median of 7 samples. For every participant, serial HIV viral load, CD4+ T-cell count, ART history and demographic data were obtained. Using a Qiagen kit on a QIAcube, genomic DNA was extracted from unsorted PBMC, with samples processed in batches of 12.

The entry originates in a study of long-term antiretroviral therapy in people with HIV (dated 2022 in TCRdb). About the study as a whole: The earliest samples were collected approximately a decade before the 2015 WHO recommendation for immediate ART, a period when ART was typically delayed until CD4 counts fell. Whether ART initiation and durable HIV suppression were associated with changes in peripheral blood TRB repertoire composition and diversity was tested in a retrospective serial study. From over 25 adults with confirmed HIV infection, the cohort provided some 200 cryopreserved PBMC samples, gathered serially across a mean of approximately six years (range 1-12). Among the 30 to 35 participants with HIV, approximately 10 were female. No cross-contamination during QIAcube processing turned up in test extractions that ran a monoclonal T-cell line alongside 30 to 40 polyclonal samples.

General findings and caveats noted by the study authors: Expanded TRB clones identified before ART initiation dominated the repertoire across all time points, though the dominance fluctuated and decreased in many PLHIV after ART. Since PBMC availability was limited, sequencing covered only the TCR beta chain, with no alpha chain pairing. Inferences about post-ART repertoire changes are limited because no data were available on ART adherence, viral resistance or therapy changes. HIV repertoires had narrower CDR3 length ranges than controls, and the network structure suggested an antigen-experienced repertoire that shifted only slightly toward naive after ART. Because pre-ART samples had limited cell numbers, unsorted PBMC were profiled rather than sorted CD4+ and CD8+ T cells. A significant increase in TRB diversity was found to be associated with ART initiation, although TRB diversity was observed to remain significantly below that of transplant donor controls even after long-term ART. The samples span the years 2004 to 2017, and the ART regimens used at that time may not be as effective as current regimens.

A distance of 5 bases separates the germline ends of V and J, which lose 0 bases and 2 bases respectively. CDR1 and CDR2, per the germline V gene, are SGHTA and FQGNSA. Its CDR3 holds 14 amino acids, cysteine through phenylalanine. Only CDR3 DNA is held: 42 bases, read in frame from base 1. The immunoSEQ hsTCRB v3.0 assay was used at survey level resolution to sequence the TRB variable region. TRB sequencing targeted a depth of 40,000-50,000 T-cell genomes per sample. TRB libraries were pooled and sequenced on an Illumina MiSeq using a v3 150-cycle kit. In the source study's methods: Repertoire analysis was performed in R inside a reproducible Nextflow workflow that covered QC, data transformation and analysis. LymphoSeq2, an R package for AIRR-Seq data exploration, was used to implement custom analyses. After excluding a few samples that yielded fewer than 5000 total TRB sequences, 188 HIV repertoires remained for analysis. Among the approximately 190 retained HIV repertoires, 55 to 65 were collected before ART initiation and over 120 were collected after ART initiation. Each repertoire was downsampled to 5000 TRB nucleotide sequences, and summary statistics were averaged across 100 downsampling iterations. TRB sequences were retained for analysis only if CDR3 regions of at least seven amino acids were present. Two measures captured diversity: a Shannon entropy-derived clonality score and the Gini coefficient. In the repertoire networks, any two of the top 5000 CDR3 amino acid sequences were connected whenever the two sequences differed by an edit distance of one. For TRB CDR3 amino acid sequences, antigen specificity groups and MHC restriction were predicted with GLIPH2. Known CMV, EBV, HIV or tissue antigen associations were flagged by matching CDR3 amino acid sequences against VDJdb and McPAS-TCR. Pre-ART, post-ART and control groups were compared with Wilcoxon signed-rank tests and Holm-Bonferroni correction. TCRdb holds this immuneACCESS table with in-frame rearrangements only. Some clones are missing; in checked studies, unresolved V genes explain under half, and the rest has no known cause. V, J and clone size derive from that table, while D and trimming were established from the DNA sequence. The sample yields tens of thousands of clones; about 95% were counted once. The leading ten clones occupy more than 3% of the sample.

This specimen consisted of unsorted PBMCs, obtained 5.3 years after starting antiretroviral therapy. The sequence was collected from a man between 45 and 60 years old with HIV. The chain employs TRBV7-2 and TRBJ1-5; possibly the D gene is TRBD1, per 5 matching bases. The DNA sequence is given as TGTGCCAGCAGCTTAGCAGGGGGCAATCAGCCCCAGCATTTT. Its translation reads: CASSLAGGNQPQHF.